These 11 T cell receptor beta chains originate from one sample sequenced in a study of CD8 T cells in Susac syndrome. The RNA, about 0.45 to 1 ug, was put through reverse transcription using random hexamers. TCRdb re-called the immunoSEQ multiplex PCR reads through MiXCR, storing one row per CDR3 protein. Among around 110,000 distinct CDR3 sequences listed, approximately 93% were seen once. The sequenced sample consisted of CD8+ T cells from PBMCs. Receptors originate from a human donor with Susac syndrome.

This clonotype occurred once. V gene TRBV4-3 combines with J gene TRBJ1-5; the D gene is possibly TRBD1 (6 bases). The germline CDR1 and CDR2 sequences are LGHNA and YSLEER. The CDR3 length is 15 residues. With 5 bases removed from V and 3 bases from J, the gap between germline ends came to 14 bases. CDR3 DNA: TGCGCCAGCAGCGTGGGCAGGGGAAACAATCAGCCCCAGCATTTT. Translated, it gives CASSVGRGNNQPQHF.

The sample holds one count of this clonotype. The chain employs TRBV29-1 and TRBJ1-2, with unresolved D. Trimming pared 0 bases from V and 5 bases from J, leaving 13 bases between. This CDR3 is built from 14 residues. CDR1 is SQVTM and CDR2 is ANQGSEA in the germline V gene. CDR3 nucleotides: TGCAGCGTTGAAGATCGAGGCCCACGGTATGGCTACACCTTC. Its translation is CSVEDRGPRYGYTF.

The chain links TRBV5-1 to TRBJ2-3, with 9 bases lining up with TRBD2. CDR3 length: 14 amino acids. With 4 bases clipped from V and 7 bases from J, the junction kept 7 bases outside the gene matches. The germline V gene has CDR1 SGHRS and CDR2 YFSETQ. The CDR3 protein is CASSGELAGYTQYF. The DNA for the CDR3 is TGCGCCAGCAGCGGCGAGCTAGCGGGGTATACGCAGTATTTT.

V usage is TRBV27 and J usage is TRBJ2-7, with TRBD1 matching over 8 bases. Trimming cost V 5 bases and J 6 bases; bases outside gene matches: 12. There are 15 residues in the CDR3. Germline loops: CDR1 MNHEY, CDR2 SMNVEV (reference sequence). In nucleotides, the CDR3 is TGTGCCAGCAGTGTCACATATCAGGGGGCATTCGAGCAGTACTTC. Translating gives CASSVTYQGAFEQYF.

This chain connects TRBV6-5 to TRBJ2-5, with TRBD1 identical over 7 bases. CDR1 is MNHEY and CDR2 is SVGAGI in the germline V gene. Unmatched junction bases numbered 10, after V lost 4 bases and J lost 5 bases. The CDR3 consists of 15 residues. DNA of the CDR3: TGTGCCAGCAGTTTATCCATCGGGACAGTGGAGACCCAGTACTTC. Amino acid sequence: CASSLSIGTVETQYF.

CDR3 residues: CASRQDYGYTF. The CDR3, as DNA: TGTGCCAGCAGACAGGACTATGGCTACACCTTC. J is TRBJ1-2 and V is TRBV4-2; the D gene is possibly TRBD1 (5 bases). The CDR3 has 11 amino acids. Germline V gene lookup returns CDR1 LGHNA and CDR2 YNFKEQ. Trimming cost V 6 bases and J 3 bases, with 5 bases left between them.

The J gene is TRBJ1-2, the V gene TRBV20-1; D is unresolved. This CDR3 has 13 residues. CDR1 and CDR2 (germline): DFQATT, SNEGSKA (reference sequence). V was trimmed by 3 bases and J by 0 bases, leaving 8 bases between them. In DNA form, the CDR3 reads TGCAGTGCTAGGCAGACTTCTAACTATGGCTACACCTTC. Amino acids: CSARQTSNYGYTF.

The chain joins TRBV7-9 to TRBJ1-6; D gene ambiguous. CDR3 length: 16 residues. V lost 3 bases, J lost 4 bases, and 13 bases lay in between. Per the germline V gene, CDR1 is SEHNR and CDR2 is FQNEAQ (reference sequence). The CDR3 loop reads CASSFWTGPYNSPLHF. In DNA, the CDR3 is TGTGCCAGCAGCTTTTGGACCGGCCCTTATAATTCACCCCTCCACTTT. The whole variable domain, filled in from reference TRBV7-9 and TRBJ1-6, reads DTGVSQNPRHKITKRGQNVTFRCDPISEHNRLYWYRQTLGQGPEFLTYFQNEAQLEKSRLLSDRFSAERPKGSFSTLEIQRTEQGDSAMYLCASSFWTGPYNSPLHFGNGTRLTVT.

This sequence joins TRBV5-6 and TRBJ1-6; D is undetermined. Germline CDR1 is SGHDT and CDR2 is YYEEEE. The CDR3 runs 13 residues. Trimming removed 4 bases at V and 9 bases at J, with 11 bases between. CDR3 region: CASSAPPGSPLHF. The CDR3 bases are TGTGCCAGCAGCGCGCCCCCCGGTTCACCCCTCCACTTT.

The CDR3 bases are TGTGCCAGCAACTTATCGGGCCTGGAGGATCAGCCCCAGCATTTT. Its protein product is CASNLSGLEDQPQHF. The rearrangement links TRBV6-1 to TRBJ1-5; D is ambiguous. V was clipped by 7 bases and J by 5 bases, with 18 bases between them. The CDR3 spans 15 residues. Germline values: CDR1 MNHNS, CDR2 SASEGT.

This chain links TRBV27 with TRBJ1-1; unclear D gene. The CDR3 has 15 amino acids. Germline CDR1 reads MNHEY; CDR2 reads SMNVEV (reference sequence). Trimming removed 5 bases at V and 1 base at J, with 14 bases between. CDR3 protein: CASSASAVPNTEAFF. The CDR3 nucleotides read TGTGCCAGCAGTGCCTCGGCAGTACCGAACACTGAAGCTTTCTTT.